This is a list of T cell receptor beta chains from one sample in a study of Tregs in tolerant kidney transplant recipients. The protocol was immunoSEQ multiplex PCR, while the TCRdb copy is restricted to in-frame clones and leaves out a portion. The sample includes 9,500 to 11,000 clones, 90% to 95% of them seen just once. The antigens these receptors bind are not known. This material consisted of Tregs from blood cultured with allogeneic cells, taken before the transplant. These receptors originate from a human patient who received a combined kidney and bone marrow transplant. Each CDR3 is given with its conserved first and last residue. D genes are given only for firm matches. Some rows mark clone size as missing; the rest say once, few, many or name a class of expanded clone.

d_call	j_call	v_call	clone_size	cdr3_nt	cdr3_aa
TRBD1	TRBJ2-1	TRBV30	.	TGTGCCTGGAGTGGACTCGGACAGGGGTCTTACAATGAGCAGTTCTTC	CAWSGLGQGSYNEQFF
.	TRBJ1-1	TRBV9	.	TGTGCCAGCAGCCCTCAGGGAGTTATGAACACTGAAGCTTTCTTT	CASSPQGVMNTEAFF
.	TRBJ2-7	TRBV10-3	.	TGTGCCATCAGTACCAGGAACTACGAGCAGTACTTC	CAISTRNYEQYF
TRBD2	TRBJ2-3	TRBV4-3	.	TGCGCCAGCAGCCACCGCTTGTTTAGCGGGAGTATGGTAATGACAGATACGCAGTATTTT	CASSHRLFSGSMVMTDTQYF
.	TRBJ2-7	TRBV12-1	.	TGTGCCAGCAGCTCAAGGGGGGCTAGCGGGGACCTTCACTACGAGCAGTACTTC	CASSSRGASGDLHYEQYF
.	TRBJ1-1	TRBV27	.	TGTGCCAGCTCGGGCCGGAGACCGAACACTGAAGCTTTCTTT	CASSGRRPNTEAFF
TRBD1	TRBJ1-4	TRBV19	.	TGTGCCAGTAGTTTACAGGGGGCGAGGGAAAAACTGTTTTTT	CASSLQGAREKLFF
.	TRBJ2-7	TRBV23-1	.	TGCGCCAGCAGTCAATCGACGGATCGAATGTTACCCTACGAGCAGTACTTC	CASSQSTDRMLPYEQYF
TRBD2	TRBJ2-7	TRBV7-6	.	TGTGCCAGCACTCCGGGACTAATCTACGAGCAGTACTTC	CASTPGLIYEQYF
TRBD2	TRBJ2-5	TRBV7-8	once	TGTGCCAGCAGCTTAGCGCGGGGGGTGGGGAGAGAGACCCAGTACTTC	CASSLARGVGRETQYF
.	TRBJ1-4	TRBV20-1	.	TGCAGTGCTAGACGCGAAAAACTGTTTTTT	CSARREKLFF
TRBD1	TRBJ2-3	TRBV7-9	.	TGTGCCAGCAGTCCTAACAGGGGAGTCTCCAGCACAGATACGCAGTATTTT	CASSPNRGVSSTDTQYF
.	TRBJ2-1	TRBV5-1	once	TGCGCCAGCAGCTGGGGTTTTGATGAGCAGTTCTTC	CASSWGFDEQFF
TRBD2	TRBJ2-7	TRBV11-2	.	TGTGCCAGCAGCTCGCCTAGCGGACCCTACGAGCAGTACTTC	CASSSPSGPYEQYF
.	TRBJ1-1	TRBV5-1	.	TGCGCCAGCAGCTTGGGTGCCAGAAACACTGAAGCTTTCTTT	CASSLGARNTEAFF
TRBD1	TRBJ2-6	TRBV5-1	.	TGCGCCAGCAGCGCCACCGGGACAGGGGGGTGGGGGGCCAACGTCCTGACTTTC	CASSATGTGGWGANVLTF
.	TRBJ1-4	TRBV2	.	TGTGCCAGCAGGCCCGGGCCAGACCTGAGGAATGAAAAACTGTTTTTT	CASRPGPDLRNEKLFF
TRBD2	TRBJ2-3	TRBV18	.	TGTGCCAGCTCACCCGGGACTAGCGGGGGCACAGATACGCAGTATTTT	CASSPGTSGGTDTQYF
.	TRBJ1-5	TRBV27	.	TGTGCCAGCAGTTTAAACGAGCGCAATCAGCCCCAGCATTTT	CASSLNERNQPQHF
.	TRBJ1-1	TRBV19	.	TGTGCCAGTAGTATGCCGGATTTTGTCACTGAAGCTTTCTTT	CASSMPDFVTEAFF
.	TRBJ2-1	TRBV10-3	.	TGTGCCATCAGAGACAGAGTCTACAATGAGCAGTTCTTC	CAIRDRVYNEQFF
.	TRBJ2-3	TRBV7-2	.	TGTGCCAGCAGCCCTTGGGGCATAAGGGCAGGATTCACAGATACGCAGTATTTT	CASSPWGIRAGFTDTQYF
.	TRBJ1-1	TRBV15	.	TGTGCCACCAGCAGATCCAGGGCTGAAGCTTTCTTT	CATSRSRAEAFF
.	TRBJ1-5	TRBV29-1	.	TGCAGCGTTGAAATCTCCAACTCAGGGGATGGTAGCAATCAGCCCCAGCATTTT	CSVEISNSGDGSNQPQHF
.	TRBJ2-7	TRBV18	once	TGTGCCAGCTCACCAGGGGCGGGCTACGAGCAGTACTTC	CASSPGAGYEQYF
TRBD1	TRBJ1-1	TRBV30	.	TGTGCCTGGGGACAGGGTACCCTGAACACTGAAGCTTTCTTT	CAWGQGTLNTEAFF
.	TRBJ2-5	TRBV5-1	few	TGCGCCAGCAGCTTGGGCAGTGAGACCCAGTACTTC	CASSLGSETQYF
.	TRBJ1-1	TRBV5-1	.	TGCGCCAGCGCCCCTAGTGGAATGAACACTGAAGCTTTCTTT	CASAPSGMNTEAFF
TRBD2	TRBJ2-3	TRBV7-2	.	TGTGCCAGCAGCCCCCCTTCGGGGGGGACGACAGATACGCAGTATTTT	CASSPPSGGTTDTQYF
.	TRBJ2-3	TRBV5-1	.	TGCGCCAGCAGCGTTCGGGGGGCTGGCACAGATACGCAGTATTTT	CASSVRGAGTDTQYF
TRBD1	TRBJ1-3	TRBV11-2	.	TGTGCCAGCAGCTTGCAGGGGGCAACTGGAAACACCATATATTTT	CASSLQGATGNTIYF
.	TRBJ2-5	TRBV4-2	.	TGTGCCAGCAGCCAGGATTCTAGCGCGCAAGAGACCCAGTACTTC	CASSQDSSAQETQYF
.	TRBJ1-2	TRBV5-8	.	TGTGCCAGCAGCTTTATATATCTAGGGATCTACTATGGCTACACCTTC	CASSFIYLGIYYGYTF
TRBD1	TRBJ2-5	TRBV15	.	TGTGCCACCACCCCGGACAGGGAGACCCAGTACTTC	CATTPDRETQYF
.	TRBJ1-4	TRBV30	.	TGTGCCTGGAGTCGGGTCTTTAATGAAAAACTGTTTTTT	CAWSRVFNEKLFF
TRBD2	TRBJ2-1	TRBV7-3	.	TGTGCCAGCAGCCCCTCCACGGGAGGGAACAATGAGCAGTTCTTC	CASSPSTGGNNEQFF
.	TRBJ2-7	TRBV21-1	once	TGTGCCACCCGACAGTACTCCTACGAGCAGTACTTC	CATRQYSYEQYF
.	TRBJ1-5	TRBV6-6	few	TGTGCCAGCAGTCAAACAGGGCCCCAGCCCCAGCATTTT	CASSQTGPQPQHF
TRBD1	TRBJ2-3	TRBV7-2	.	TGTGCCAGCAGCTTAGAGTTCAGGGGGACAGATACGCAGTATTTT	CASSLEFRGTDTQYF
.	TRBJ1-3	TRBV7-2	.	TGTGCCAGCAGCTTAGCTCGCATTGCTGGAAACACCATATATTTT	CASSLARIAGNTIYF
TRBD2	TRBJ2-7	TRBV7-3	few	TGTGCCAGCAGCCCAGGACTAGCGGGAGCTTACGAGCAGTACTTC	CASSPGLAGAYEQYF
TRBD2	TRBJ2-5	TRBV7-8	.	TGTGCCAGCAGCTTAGGACTACTAGCGAAGACCCAGTACTTC	CASSLGLLAKTQYF
TRBD1	TRBJ1-2	TRBV5-1	.	TGCGCCAGCAGCGTGGACAGGGGGAACTATGGCTACACCTTC	CASSVDRGNYGYTF
.	TRBJ1-2	TRBV7-2	.	TGTGCCAGCAGCTTTGCGGACCCTTTCTATGGCTACACCTTC	CASSFADPFYGYTF
TRBD2	TRBJ2-1	TRBV5-1	once	TGCGCCAGCAGCTTGGTAGTAGCGGGAGGGAATGAGCAGTTCTTC	CASSLVVAGGNEQFF
TRBD1	TRBJ2-3	TRBV11-3	.	TGTGCCAGCAGTCCGGGACAGGGAAGCACAGATACGCAGTATTTT	CASSPGQGSTDTQYF
.	TRBJ2-2	TRBV5-5	few	TGTGCCAGCAGCCTATACACCGGGGAGCTGTTTTTT	CASSLYTGELFF
TRBD1	TRBJ1-4	TRBV2	.	TGTGCCAGCAGAGGGACAGGGTATGAAAAACTGTTTTTT	CASRGTGYEKLFF
.	TRBJ1-2	TRBV19	.	TGTGCCAGTAGTATCCGACGGCAAAACTATGGCTACACCTTC	CASSIRRQNYGYTF
TRBD2	TRBJ2-3	TRBV6-6	.	TGTGCCAGCAGTTACCCGCGGGGGGGCCGGATTGCGCAGTATTTT	CASSYPRGGRIAQYF
TRBD1	TRBJ1-5	TRBV4-3	.	TGCGCCAGCAGCCAAGAGTCAGGGGGCCATCAGCCCCAGCATTTT	CASSQESGGHQPQHF
TRBD2	TRBJ2-5	TRBV7-2	large	TGTGCCAGCAGCTTAGCGCGAACTAGCGGGCAAGAGACCCAGTACTTC	CASSLARTSGQETQYF
.	TRBJ1-2	TRBV30	.	TGTGCCTGGAGTGTAGTCGATCCCCAGATCTATGGCTACACCTTC	CAWSVVDPQIYGYTF
.	TRBJ2-5	TRBV18	.	TGTGCCAGCTCACCGAACATACAGGGCCGGGAGACCCAGTACTTC	CASSPNIQGRETQYF
TRBD1	TRBJ2-7	TRBV11-1	.	TGTGCCAGCAGCCGCGGACAGGGAAACGCCTACGAGCAGTACTTC	CASSRGQGNAYEQYF
.	TRBJ2-7	TRBV7-9	.	TGTGCCAGCAGCTTAGACCGGGACGAGCAGTACTTC	CASSLDRDEQYF
.	TRBJ1-5	TRBV7-6	.	TGTGCCAGCAGCCTCCCCAATCAGCCCCAGCATTTT	CASSLPNQPQHF